This TCR beta chain originates from a study of lung T cells in sarcoidosis with Löfgren's syndrome. Study-wide results and caveats: Sarcoidosis antigen recognition was only suggested, antigen unidentified.

TCRdb reprocessed the reads via MiXCR and lists one record per CDR3 protein. The sample contains roughly 63,000 distinct CDR3 sequences, approximately 21% of which appear only once. Trimming took 6 bases from V and 9 from J, leaving 9 bases between them. This CDR3 is 11 amino acids long. This clonotype was picked up many times. Its specificity is unknown. The sample taken for sequencing was CD4+ T cells from PBMCs. The J gene is TRBJ2-1, the V gene TRBV12-3 or TRBV12-4; D not resolved. The receptor comes from a human donor with sarcoidosis (Löfgren's syndrome or another form), or a control subject (not recorded which). CDR3 protein: CASRRGGEQFF. CDR3 bases: TGTGCCAGCAGACGCGGCGGTGAGCAGTTCTTC.